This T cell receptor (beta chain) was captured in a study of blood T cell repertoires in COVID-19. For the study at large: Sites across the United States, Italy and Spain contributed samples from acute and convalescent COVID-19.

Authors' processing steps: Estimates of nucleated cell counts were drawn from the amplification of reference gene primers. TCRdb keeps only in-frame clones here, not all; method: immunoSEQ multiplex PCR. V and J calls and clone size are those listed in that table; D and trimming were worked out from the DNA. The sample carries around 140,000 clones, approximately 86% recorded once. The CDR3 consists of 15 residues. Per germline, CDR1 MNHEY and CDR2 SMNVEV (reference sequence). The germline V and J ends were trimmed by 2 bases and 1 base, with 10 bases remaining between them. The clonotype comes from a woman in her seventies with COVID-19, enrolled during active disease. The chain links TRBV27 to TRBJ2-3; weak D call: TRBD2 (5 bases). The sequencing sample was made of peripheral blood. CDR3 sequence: CASSLGWGGTDTQYF. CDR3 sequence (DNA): TGTGCCAGCAGTTTAGGATGGGGAGGCACAGATACGCAGTATTTT.